This paragraph covers one T cell receptor beta chain sequence. What it recognizes is unknown. Vbeta (60) and Jbeta (13) primers were used in the PCR. Clones were read by immunoSEQ multiplex PCR, and TCRdb kept only the in-frame ones, dropping some. Seen here are roughly 120,000 clones, 80% observed once, and the top ten hold 2.5% to 3%. The source of the sample is a study of cytomegalovirus exposure and HLA in healthy donors. The study's findings and limits: Analyses of presence/absence relied on an assumption of roughly uniform sequencing depth across donors.

Material: PBMCs. The sequence was obtained from a man younger than 40 in good health and CMV-seronegative.

CDR3 nucleotide sequence: TGTGCCAGCAGTCGAACCCCGGACAGGGAGGGCAACGAGCAGTACTTC. Translation: CASSRTPDREGNEQYF. The V gene is TRBV28, the J gene TRBJ2-7; D is perhaps TRBD1 (8 bases). Germline CDR1 reads MDHEN; CDR2 reads SYDVKM. The CDR3 is 16 amino acids. V gave up 5 bases and J gave up 5 bases, with 22 bases separating them.